This TCR beta chain comes out of a study of neoadjuvant anti-PD-1 for oral cavity cancer. Notes on the study in general: Non-responders to neoadjuvant nivolumab had significantly more clonal PBMC T cells than responders. Treg/Th17 ratio rose with pretreatment blood and fell with post-treatment tumor TCRbeta clonality.

TCRdb's copy holds only in-frame clones and misses some; the assay was immunoSEQ multiplex PCR. The table has 84,000 or so clones, less than 85% seen once. These newly diagnosed stage II-IVA oral cavity squamous cell carcinoma patients had no prior systemic or radiation treatment. Germline CDR1 is SGHDN and CDR2 is FVKESK. The CDR3 is 14 residues long. The germline V and J ends were trimmed by 3 bases and 4 bases, with 13 bases remaining between them. In regard to this clone: As yet, its antigen is unknown.

The TCR was taken from a person aged 35-79 years with oral cavity squamous cell carcinoma. This specimen was PBMCs, taken before nivolumab (anti-PD-1) treatment. This rearrangement joins TRBV14 to TRBJ2-7; TRBD1 is a possible D gene (6 bases). The CDR3 DNA follows: TGTGCCAGCAGCCATACCGGGACACAATACGAGCAGTACTTC. It yields the protein CASSHTGTQYEQYF.